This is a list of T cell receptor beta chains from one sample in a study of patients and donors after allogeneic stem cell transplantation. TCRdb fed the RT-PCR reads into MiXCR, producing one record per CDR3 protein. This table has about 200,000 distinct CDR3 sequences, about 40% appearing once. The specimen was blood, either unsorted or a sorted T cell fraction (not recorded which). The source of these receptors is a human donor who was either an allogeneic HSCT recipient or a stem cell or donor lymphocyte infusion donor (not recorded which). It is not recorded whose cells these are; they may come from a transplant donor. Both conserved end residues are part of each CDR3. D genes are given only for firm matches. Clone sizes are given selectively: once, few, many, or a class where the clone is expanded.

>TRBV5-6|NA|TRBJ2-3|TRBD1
TGTGCCAGCAGCCTAGCCGGGACAGGGATCCCAGATACGCAGTATTTT
CASSLAGTGIPDTQYF
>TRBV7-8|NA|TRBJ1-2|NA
TGTGCCAGCCGTACCGAAGATGGCTACACCTTC
CASRTEDGYTF
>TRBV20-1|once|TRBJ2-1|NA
TGCAGTGCAAGACCGGGGCGATCAGGCAATGAGCAGTTCTTC
CSARPGRSGNEQFF
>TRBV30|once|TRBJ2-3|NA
TGTGCCTGTAATGGGGGTATTGCTAGCACAGATACGCAGTATTTT
CACNGGIASTDTQYF
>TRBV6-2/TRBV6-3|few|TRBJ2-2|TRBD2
TGTGCCAGCAGTCTGACTAGCGACCCGAACACCGGGGAGCTGTTTTTT
CASSLTSDPNTGELFF
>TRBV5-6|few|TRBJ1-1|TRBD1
TGTGCCAGCAGCGGGACAGGGTTGGAGAACACTGAAGCTTTCTTT
CASSGTGLENTEAFF
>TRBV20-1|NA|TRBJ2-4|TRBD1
TGCAGTGCTAGAACCGGGACAGATAAAAACATTCAGTACTTC
CSARTGTDKNIQYF
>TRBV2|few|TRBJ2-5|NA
TGTGCCAGCAGTGATCGCGGAATGGAAGGAGAGACCCAGTACTTC
CASSDRGMEGETQYF
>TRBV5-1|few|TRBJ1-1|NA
TGCGCCAGCACCCGCGAGCGGGAGGCGAACACTGAAGCTTTCTTT
CASTREREANTEAFF
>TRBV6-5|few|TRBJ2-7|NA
TGTGCCAGCAGTTACTCGAGCAGACTCGCCTACGAGCAGTACTTC
CASSYSSRLAYEQYF
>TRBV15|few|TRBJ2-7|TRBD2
TGTGCCACCAGCAGGGAGTCGGGAGGGCCATACGAGCAGTACTTC
CATSRESGGPYEQYF
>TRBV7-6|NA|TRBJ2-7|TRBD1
TGTGCCAGCAGCTTAAGGGGGCAGATCTACGAGCAGTACTTC
CASSLRGQIYEQYF
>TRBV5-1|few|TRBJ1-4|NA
TGCGCCAGCAGCGGAACGGGCCGAAACCTGGCAACTAATGAAAAACTGTTTTTT
CASSGTGRNLATNEKLFF
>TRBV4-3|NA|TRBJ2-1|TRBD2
TGCGCCAGCAGCCAAGAAGTAGGGCTCCTAGCGGGTTCCTACAATGAGCAGTTCTTC
CASSQEVGLLAGSYNEQFF
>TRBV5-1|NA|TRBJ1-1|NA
TGCGCCAGCAGCCCCCAGAGTGGCCGGCAGGCTTTCTTT
CASSPQSGRQAFF
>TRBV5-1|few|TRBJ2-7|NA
TGCGCCAGCAGCTTGGGGACCCTCTCCTACGAGCAGTACTTC
CASSLGTLSYEQYF
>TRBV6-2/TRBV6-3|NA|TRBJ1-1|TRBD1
TGTGCCAGCAGTTCCCGGGACAGGGGCACTGAAGCTTTCTTT
CASSSRDRGTEAFF
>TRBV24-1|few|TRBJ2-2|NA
TGTGCCACCAGGAAAGCCTCAACCGGGGAGCTGTTTTTT
CATRKASTGELFF
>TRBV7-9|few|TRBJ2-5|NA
TGTGCCAGCAGCAACCCAGGGGAGGAGACCCAGTACTTC
CASSNPGEETQYF
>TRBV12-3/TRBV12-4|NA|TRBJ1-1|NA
TGTGCCAGCGCGGGGGGGCCTGAAGCTTTCTTT
CASAGGPEAFF
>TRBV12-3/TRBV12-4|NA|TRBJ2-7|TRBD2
TGTGCCAGCAGCCGAAATCCCCCGGGACTAGCGGTCTACGAGCAGTACTTC
CASSRNPPGLAVYEQYF
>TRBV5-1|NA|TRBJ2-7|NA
TGCGCCAGCAGCGCGGGGACAGTTGACAGGAGTGAGCAGTACTTC
CASSAGTVDRSEQYF
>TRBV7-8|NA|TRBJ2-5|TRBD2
TGTGCCAGCAGCTCTAGCGGGAGGACGGAGACCCAGTACTTC
CASSSSGRTETQYF
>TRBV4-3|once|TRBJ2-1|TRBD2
TGCGCCAGCAGCCAAGAGTCCAGCGGGAGGAGCTCCTACAATGAGCAGTTCTTC
CASSQESSGRSSYNEQFF
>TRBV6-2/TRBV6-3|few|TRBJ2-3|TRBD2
TGTGCCAGCAGTGCCCCGCGAGCGGGAGGTGTCACAGATACGCAGTATTTT
CASSAPRAGGVTDTQYF
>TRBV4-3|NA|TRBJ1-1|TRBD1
TGCGCCAGCAGCCGAGACGGACAGGCTGAAGCTTTCTTT
CASSRDGQAEAFF
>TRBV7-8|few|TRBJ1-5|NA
TGTGCCAGCAGCTTATTGGACATAGATCAGCCCCAGCATTTT
CASSLLDIDQPQHF
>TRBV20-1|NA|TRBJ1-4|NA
TGCAGTGCGCCGGGTGTTCCCGGTGAAAAACTGTTTTTT
CSAPGVPGEKLFF
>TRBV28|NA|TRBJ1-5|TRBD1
TGTGCCAGCAGTTCCCCCCGGACAGGGGCAAATCAGCCCCAGCATTTT
CASSSPRTGANQPQHF
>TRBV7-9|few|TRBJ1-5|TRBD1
TGTGCCAGCAGCTTAGGACAGGGCGGGGACAATCAGCCCCAGCATTTT
CASSLGQGGDNQPQHF
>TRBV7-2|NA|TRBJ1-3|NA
TGTGCCAGCAGCTTAGGGGCGTGCTCTGGAAACACCATATATTTT
CASSLGACSGNTIYF
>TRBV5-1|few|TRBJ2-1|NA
TGCGCCAGCAGCCCCACGGACAATGAGCAGTTCTTC
CASSPTDNEQFF
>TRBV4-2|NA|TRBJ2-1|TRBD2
TGTGCCAGCAGCCAAGATATCACTAGCGGATACAATGAGCAGTTCTTC
CASSQDITSGYNEQFF
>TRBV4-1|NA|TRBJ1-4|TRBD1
TGCGCCAGCACCCCTCGACTCGGACAGGGTATATCAACTAATGAAAAACTGTTTTTT
CASTPRLGQGISTNEKLFF
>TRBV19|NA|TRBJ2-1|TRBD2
TGTGCCAGTAGGATGGGACTAGCGGGAGAGTTTTCCTACAATGAGCAGTTCTTC
CASRMGLAGEFSYNEQFF
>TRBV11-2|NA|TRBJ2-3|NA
TGTGCCAGCAGCTTAGTAGGGCCAGATACGCAGTATTTT
CASSLVGPDTQYF
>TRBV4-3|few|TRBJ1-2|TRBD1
TGCGCCAGCAGCCAGGAGGCCCAGGGGGGAGGCTACACCTTC
CASSQEAQGGGYTF
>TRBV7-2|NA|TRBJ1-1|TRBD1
TGTGCCAGCAGCTACCCGGACAGGGTGAACACTGAAGCTTTCTTT
CASSYPDRVNTEAFF
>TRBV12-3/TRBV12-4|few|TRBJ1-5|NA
TGTGCCAGCAGTTTAGTTACGGGGGTTGGCAATCAGCCCCAGCATTTT
CASSLVTGVGNQPQHF
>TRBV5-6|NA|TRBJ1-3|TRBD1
TGTGCCAGCAGCTTGGCCGGACAGGATGGAAACACCATATATTTT
CASSLAGQDGNTIYF
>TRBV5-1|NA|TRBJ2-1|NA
TGCGCCAGCAGCTTGGGACTAGGTGTCAATGAGCAGTTCTTC
CASSLGLGVNEQFF
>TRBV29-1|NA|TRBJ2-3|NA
TGCAGCGGGACAGGAGGGCTAACAGATACGCAGTATTTT
CSGTGGLTDTQYF
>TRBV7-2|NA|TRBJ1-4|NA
TGTGCCAGCAGCTTAGCGAGCGGCGTTGCCGAAAAACTGTTTTTT
CASSLASGVAEKLFF